These T cell receptor beta chains were read from a single sample in a study of shared clonotypes between healthy human individuals. The assay was immunoSEQ multiplex PCR, and TCRdb's table has in-frame clones only and misses some. The sample includes about 2 million clones, about 95% of them seen just once. The sequenced sample was naive CD8+ T cells sorted from blood. These receptors came from a man between 18 and 29 years old in good health. Both conserved end residues are part of each CDR3.

V,length,J,CDR3
TRBV5-1,15,TRBJ1-4,CASSLGTATNEKLFF
TRBV13,12,TRBJ2-1,CASSLGGGEQFF
TRBV6-6,13,TRBJ2-7,CASSYLGQGEQYF
TRBV6-1,14,TRBJ2-2,CASSVLGVGGELFF
TRBV9,14,TRBJ1-6,CASSVQGWDSPLHF
TRBV29-1,12,TRBJ2-1,CSVEDNSVEQFF
TRBV28,17,TRBJ2-7,CASSLETSGGAYWKQYF
TRBV6-1,15,TRBJ2-7,CASSVAGGPQQEQYF
TRBV5-1,13,TRBJ2-7,CASSPDSAYEQYF
TRBV11-2,13,TRBJ2-7,CASRGAGSYEQYF
TRBV2,16,TRBJ1-4,CASSEASEGAREKLFF
TRBV10-3,13,TRBJ2-1,CAIRVSPNNEQFF
TRBV7-6,13,TRBJ2-3,CASSLGLEDTQYF
TRBV7-9,16,TRBJ1-3,CASSGTGQSSGNTIYF
TRBV30,15,TRBJ2-1,CAWSATSGVYNEQFF
TRBV4-3,14,TRBJ2-5,CASSQDYTMETQYF
TRBV27,14,TRBJ2-7,CASSFYWSSYEQYF
TRBV27,13,TRBJ2-7,CASSFRDSYEQYF
TRBV5-6,17,TRBJ2-1,CASSWASGRVSYNEQFF
TRBV5-5,16,TRBJ2-3,CASSSPGEGRTDTQYF
TRBV13,14,TRBJ2-5,CASSLTGGKETQYF
TRBV2,17,TRBJ1-5,CASTRYDSSGYNQPQHF
TRBV25-1,13,TRBJ1-2,CASSESRTGVYTF
TRBV5-4,14,TRBJ2-7,CASSLGSGSYEQYF
TRBV6-1,12,TRBJ1-1,CAVRGGLTEAFF
TRBV9,15,TRBJ2-7,CASSPLAGELVEQYF